This passage covers 26 T cell receptor beta chains from one sample sequenced in a study of blood T cell repertoires in COVID-19. Repertoires were generated with immunoSEQ multiplex PCR, while TCRdb's copy carries only in-frame clones and drops some. The top ten hold approximately 4.5% of the sample, which has under 250,000 clones, around four fifths seen once. The material sequenced was peripheral blood. Every receptor here comes from a woman between 70 and 85 years old with acute or convalescent COVID-19.

The gene calls are TRBV7-8 and TRBJ1-2; 11 bases match TRBD1. Germline V gene data show CDR1 as SGHVS and CDR2 as FQNEAQ. CDR3 length equals 16 residues. The V gene end was trimmed by 5 bases and the J gene end by 5 bases; junction bases not matched to a gene: 10. The DNA for the CDR3 is TGTGCCAGCAGCCTGAGGGACAGGGGGACGGTATATGGCTACACCTTC. It specifies CASSLRDRGTVYGYTF.

This clone was detected only a few times. The chain carries TRBV30 and TRBJ1-2; D possibly corresponds to TRBD1 (5 bases). The CDR3 is 15 residues long. Germline values: CDR1 GTSNPN, CDR2 SVGIG (reference sequence). Trimming removed 2 bases at V and 6 bases at J, with 19 bases between. Here the CDR3 reads CAWSPSGGGVNGYTF. The CDR3 DNA sequence: TGTGCCTGGAGTCCATCCGGGGGGGGAGTGAATGGCTACACCTTC.

V gene TRBV2 combines with J gene TRBJ1-5; possible D gene TRBD1, 5 bases. CDR3 length: 16 residues. In germline, CDR1 is SNHLY, CDR2 FYNNEI. The germline V and J ends were trimmed by 2 bases and 0 bases, with 11 bases remaining between them. The CDR3 coding sequence is TGTGCCAGCAGTGAATGGGGCGTAAATAGCAATCAGCCCCAGCATTTT. It encodes CASSEWGVNSNQPQHF. The full variable domain, with the rest looked up from reference TRBV2 and TRBJ1-5, is EPEVTQTPSHQVTQMGQEVILRCVPISNHLYFYWYRQILGQKVEFLVSFYNNEISEKSEIFDDQFSVERPDGSNFTLKIRSTKLEDSAMYFCASSEWGVNSNQPQHFGDGTRLSIL.

This chain connects TRBV7-9 to TRBJ1-1; 7 bases line up with TRBD1. Germline lookup yields CDR1 SEHNR and CDR2 FQNEAQ (reference sequence). This CDR3 is built from 15 residues. V shed 2 bases, J shed 3 bases, and the junction held 6 bases outside the gene matches. The CDR3 DNA reads as TGTGCCAGCAGCTTATCGGGACAGTGGCACACTGAAGCTTTCTTT. Encoded protein: CASSLSGQWHTEAFF. Full variable domain (rest looked up from reference TRBV7-9 and TRBJ1-1): DTGVSQNPRHKITKRGQNVTFRCDPISEHNRLYWYRQTLGQGPEFLTYFQNEAQLEKSRLLSDRFSAERPKGSFSTLEIQRTEQGDSAMYLCASSLSGQWHTEAFFGQGTRLTVV.

The chain recombines TRBV4-3 with TRBJ1-2; 8 bases are a match to TRBD1. There are 15 residues in the CDR3. Germline values: CDR1 LGHNA, CDR2 YSLEER. V was pared by 0 bases and J by 8 bases, with 8 bases of the junction left unmatched. The CDR3 protein is CASSQDGQGAWGYTF. The CDR3, as DNA: TGCGCCAGCAGCCAAGATGGGCAGGGGGCGTGGGGCTACACCTTC.

The V gene is TRBV6-5, the J gene TRBJ2-2, with a tentative D call TRBD1 (5 bases). Trimming took off 8 bases at V and 1 base at J, with 8 bases between the two ends. Germline V gene sequence: CDR1 MNHEY, CDR2 SVGAGI. CDR3 length: 13 amino acids. CDR3 sequence: CASPTENTGELFF. The CDR3 DNA reads as TGTGCCAGCCCGACAGAGAACACCGGGGAGCTGTTTTTT.

The chain carries TRBV14 and TRBJ1-6, with D hard to call. Germline CDR1 reads SGHDN; CDR2 reads FVKESK. With 3 bases removed from V and 10 bases from J, the gap between germline ends came to 16 bases. The CDR3 has 15 residues. The CDR3 DNA reads as TGTGCCAGCAGCCAGCGGGATAGGGTTAACTCACCCCTCCACTTT. It codes for CASSQRDRVNSPLHF.

The chain employs TRBV5-4 and TRBJ2-5; 7 bases agree with TRBD1. V lost 0 bases and J lost 3; bases outside the gene matches: 2. The length of the CDR3 is 14 residues. Germline CDR1 reads SGHNT; CDR2 reads YYREEE (reference sequence). The CDR3 DNA reads as TGTGCCAGCAGCTTGGCGGGGACAGAAGAGACCCAGTACTTC. Encoded protein: CASSLAGTEETQYF.

The chain recombines TRBV5-4 with TRBJ2-5; 7 positions agree with TRBD1. The ends lost 2 bases at V and 5 bases at J; junction bases unmatched: 3. Germline V gene lookup returns CDR1 SGHNT and CDR2 YYREEE (reference sequence). This CDR3 spans 13 amino acids. CDR3 nucleotides: TGTGCCAGCAGCTTACAGGGGACGGAGACCCAGTACTTC. It translates to CASSLQGTETQYF.

The chain joins TRBV11-2 to TRBJ2-1; perhaps TRBD1 as D (6 bases). The V and J ends lost 2 bases and 2 bases respectively, with 10 bases between them. Germline V gene lookup returns CDR1 SGHAT and CDR2 FQNNGV. The CDR3 is 15 residues long. CDR3 amino acids: CASSLFGGTYNEQFF. The CDR3 coding sequence is TGTGCCAGCAGCTTATTTGGGGGCACCTACAATGAGCAGTTCTTC.

The chain joins TRBV6-5 to TRBJ1-1; D ambiguous. This CDR3 is 14 amino acids long. V was pared by 6 bases and J by 6 bases, with 17 bases between. Germline loops: CDR1 MNHEY, CDR2 SVGAGI. DNA of the CDR3: TGTGCCAGCAGATCAGCTAGTCCACTTTCTGAAGCTTTCTTT. Its translation: CASRSASPLSEAFF.

This sequence joins TRBV5-4 and TRBJ1-2; 7 positions agree with TRBD1. Trimming cost V 4 bases and J 4 bases; bases outside gene matches: 10. Per the germline V gene, CDR1 is SGHNT and CDR2 is YYREEE (reference sequence). The CDR3 sequence is 15 residues long. CDR3 DNA: TGTGCCAGCAGCCCGTCAGGGGGATTGGGCTATGGCTACACCTTC. As protein: CASSPSGGLGYGYTF.

The chain uses TRBV4-2 and TRBJ1-6; 11 bases map to TRBD1. This CDR3 has 17 residues. The V segment lost 1 base and the J segment 8 bases; nucleotides outside the gene matches: 7. Germline V lookup: CDR1 LGHNA, CDR2 YNFKEQ. CDR3 region: CASSQGTGGELYSPLHF. CDR3 nucleotide sequence: TGTGCCAGCAGCCAAGGGACAGGGGGCGAACTGTATTCACCCCTCCACTTT.

This clone has just a few counts. The genes are TRBV6-2 or TRBV6-3 and TRBJ2-7; 11 bases agree with TRBD1. CDR1 is MNHEY, CDR2 SVGEGT, per germline. The CDR3 extends over 14 amino acids. V trimming: 2 bases; J trimming: 3 bases; junction bases outside the gene matches: 0. CDR3 protein: CASSYGTGGYEQYF. DNA of the CDR3: TGTGCCAGCAGTTACGGGACAGGGGGCTACGAGCAGTACTTC.

About this clone itself: Other DNA sequences within the sample encode an identical CDR3. V is TRBV18 and J is TRBJ1-6, with 11 bases that match TRBD1. Germline V lookup: CDR1 KGHSH, CDR2 LQKENI. Unmatched junction bases numbered 0, after V lost 3 bases and J lost 5 bases. The CDR3 consists of 15 residues. The CDR3 reads CASSPGQGDNSPLHF. For the CDR3, the DNA is TGTGCCAGCTCACCGGGACAGGGGGATAATTCACCCCTCCACTTT. The whole variable domain, filled in from reference TRBV18 and TRBJ1-6, reads NAGVMQNPRHLVRRRGQEARLRCSPMKGHSHVYWYRQLPEEGLKFMVYLQKENIIDESGMPKERFSAEFPKEGPSILRIQQVVRGDSAAYFCASSPGQGDNSPLHFGNGTRLTVT.

This clone appeared a single time. The rearrangement links TRBV3-1 (or the pseudogene TRBV3-2) to TRBJ1-6, with TRBD1 matching over 10 bases. The CDR3 runs 15 residues. Germline V CDR1 and CDR2: LGHDT, YNNKEL (reference sequence). V gave up 1 base and J gave up 9 bases; unmatched junction bases: 3. CDR3: CASSQVGTGASPLHF. CDR3 bases: TGTGCCAGCAGCCAAGTGGGGACAGGGGCTTCACCCCTCCACTTT.

Only one count was recorded for this clone. V usage is TRBV6-5 and J usage is TRBJ2-5; D unclear. The CDR3 extends over 13 amino acids. Germline values: CDR1 MNHEY, CDR2 SVGAGI. Trimming pared 2 bases from V and 2 bases from J, leaving 6 bases between. CDR3 in amino acids: CASSYRGQETQYF. The CDR3 DNA is TGTGCCAGCAGTTACCGCGGACAAGAGACCCAGTACTTC.

This chain links TRBV27 with TRBJ2-7; D perhaps matches TRBD2 (6 bases). This CDR3 is built from 16 residues. Trimming shortened V by 6 bases and J by 0 bases, and 18 bases separated the two germline ends. The germline V gene encodes CDR1 MNHEY and CDR2 SMNVEV (reference sequence). CDR3 coding DNA: TGTGCCAGCAGCCTGCGGTTTGGAGGGAACTCCTACGAGCAGTACTTC. It specifies CASSLRFGGNSYEQYF.

There are a few counts of this clone. The chain employs TRBV5-1 and TRBJ1-1; 7 nucleotides line up with TRBD1. J was trimmed by 6 bases and V by 0 bases; bases with no gene match: 2. Per germline, CDR1 SGHRS and CDR2 YFSETQ. CDR3 length: 13 amino acids. In DNA form, the CDR3 reads TGCGCCAGCAGCTTGGACAGGGGCTCTGAAGCTTTCTTT. It codes for CASSLDRGSEAFF. The entire variable domain, with the rest obtained from reference TRBV5-1 and TRBJ1-1, is as follows: KAGVTQTPRYLIKTRGQQVTLSCSPISGHRSVSWYQQTPGQGLQFLFEYFSETQRNKGNFPGRFSGRQFSNSRSEMNVSTLELGDSALYLCASSLDRGSEAFFGQGTRLTVV.

J is TRBJ1-5 and V is TRBV15; the match to TRBD1 covers 12 bases. Germline V gene lookup returns CDR1 LNHNV and CDR2 YYDKDF (reference sequence). J gave up 6 bases and V 3 bases, and 6 bases lay outside the gene matches. This CDR3 has 16 amino acids. This CDR3 reads CATSSGDRGQGQPQHF. The DNA for the CDR3 is TGTGCCACCAGCAGTGGGGACAGGGGGCAGGGTCAGCCCCAGCATTTT.

The chain links TRBV18 to TRBJ1-5; TRBD1 matches at 9 bases. Trimming at V came to 4 bases and at J to 7 bases, leaving 5 bases not matched to a gene. Germline lookup yields CDR1 KGHSH and CDR2 LQKENI. CDR3 length: 14 amino acids. CDR3 sequence (DNA): TGTGCCAGCTCACTCGACAGGGGGGGACAGCCCCAGCATTTT. Its translation: CASSLDRGGQPQHF.

The table lists this clone with a few counts. This sequence joins TRBV20-1 and TRBJ1-3; D might be TRBD1 (5 bases). Trimming stripped 3 bases from V and 1 base from J, with 7 bases between. The CDR3 runs 13 residues. Germline V gene lookup returns CDR1 DFQATT and CDR2 SNEGSKA (reference sequence). Written as DNA, the CDR3 is TGCAGTGCTAGTAAGGGGTCTGGAAACACCATATATTTT. This codes for CSASKGSGNTIYF.

V and J are TRBV18 and TRBJ2-3; TRBD1 is a possible D gene (5 bases). Germline loops: CDR1 KGHSH, CDR2 LQKENI. The CDR3 runs to 17 residues. Deletions cut 1 base from V and 0 bases from J, with 14 bases between. The CDR3 DNA is TGTGCCAGCTCACCACGAGGTAGGGGTTCTAGCACAGATACGCAGTATTTT. Its translation: CASSPRGRGSSTDTQYF.

The CDR3 sequence is CASSFGMNEQFF. For the CDR3, the DNA is TGTGCCAGCAGCTTCGGTATGAATGAGCAGTTCTTC. The V gene is TRBV11-3, the J gene TRBJ2-1, with D uncertain. CDR1 and CDR2 from the germline V gene are SGHNT and YENEEA. CDR3 length equals 12 residues. The ends were cut back, 3 bases at V and 7 bases at J, with 7 bases in the middle.

The chain uses TRBV23-1 and TRBJ1-5, with D perhaps matching TRBD1 (5 bases). TRBV23-1 falls under the ORF class, with uncertain function. The CDR3 extends over 13 amino acids. With 7 bases removed from V and 1 base from J, the gap between germline ends came to 8 bases. DNA of the CDR3: TGCGCCAGCAAGACAGAAAGCAATCAGCCCCAGCATTTT. Encoded protein: CASKTESNQPQHF.

The rearrangement links TRBV28 to TRBJ2-7; TRBD1 matches at 7 bases. The germline V gene encodes CDR1 MDHEN and CDR2 SYDVKM. This CDR3 comprises 16 residues. Trimming cost V 6 bases and J 7 bases; bases outside gene matches: 18. CDR3 protein: CASSSLGTENLGEQYF. CDR3 nucleotide sequence: TGTGCCAGCAGCTCCCTAGGGACAGAGAACCTAGGGGAGCAGTACTTC.